The 25 T cell receptor delta chains presented below share a single source sample, sequenced in a study of gamma-delta T cells after stem cell transplantation. TCRdb re-called the RT-PCR reads via CATT. Among around 5,700 delta-chain clones listed, approximately 1.8% were seen once. The sample comprised gamma-delta T cells. Every receptor here comes from a human donor. It is not recorded whose cells these are; they may come from a transplant donor.

The table lists this clone with a few counts. A far larger clone is off by one base, so a read error is likely. The identical CDR3 is also encoded by other nucleotide sequences in the sample. The genes are TRDV2 and TRDJ1; 8 bases are a match to TRDD3. V shed 0 bases, J shed 2 bases, and the junction held 25 bases outside the gene matches. Per the germline V gene, CDR1 is GEAIGNYY and CDR2 is EKD. The CDR3 loop spans 22 amino acids. CDR3 sequence: CACDTIKSYGNTGGPYTDKLIF. The CDR3 coding sequence is TGTGCCTGTGACACCATAAAATCCTACGGAAATACTGGGGGTCCGTATACCGATAAACTCATCTTT.

This clone showed up just a few times. This sequence joins TRDV2 and TRDJ1; D possibly corresponds to TRDD3 (8 bases). V was pared by 0 bases and J by 0 bases, with 28 bases between. In germline, CDR1 is GEAIGNYY, CDR2 EKD. This CDR3 is built from 21 residues. The CDR3 DNA sequence: TGTGCCTGTGACACCCTCCAGCGTACTGGGGGTTCCTACCCGTACACCGATAAACTCATCTTT. Its translation: CACDTLQRTGGSYPYTDKLIF.

This clone was seen more than once but under ten times. A read error is likely here: a far larger clone is one base away. This CDR3 is also generated by other DNA sequences in the sample. The V and J genes are TRDV2 and TRDJ1, with TRDD3 matching over 12 bases. The CDR3 consists of 18 residues. Germline V gives CDR1 GEAIGNYY, CDR2 EKD. CDR3 loop: CACDTVGLGDTSTDKLIF. In DNA, the CDR3 is TGTGCCTGCGACACCGTCGGGCTGGGGGATACGAGCACCGATAAACTCATCTTT.

The sample holds a few counts of this clone. The mismatch at residue 10 between this DNA's translation and the TCRdb protein of a much larger clone likely reflects a read error; the protein shown is translated from the DNA. The CDR3 region has the DNA TGTGCCTGTGAACCGCTGGGGGATTCCGGCACCGATAAACTCATCTTT. It codes for CACEPLGDSGTDKLIF. The gene calls are TRDV2 and TRDJ1; the match to TRDD3 covers 9 bases. CDR1 is GEAIGNYY, CDR2 EKD, per germline. The CDR3 is 16 residues long. Germline trimming cut 4 bases from V and 1 base from J; bases unmatched to any gene: 9.

A note on this clone: This DNA's translation and the protein TCRdb lists, from a much larger clone, do not match at residue 10, likely due to a read error; the protein shown is translated from the DNA. The V and J genes are TRDV2 and TRDJ2; 10 nucleotides line up with TRDD3. This CDR3 spans 17 amino acids. V gave up 3 bases and J gave up 4 bases; unmatched junction bases: 10. CDR1 and CDR2 from the germline V gene are GEAIGNYY and EKD. The CDR3 reads CACDQVLGDEGTAQLFF. CDR3 nucleotide sequence: TGTGCCTGTGACCAAGTACTGGGGGATGAGGGGACAGCACAACTCTTCTTT.

This clone was observed a few times. TCRdb's protein, taken from a much larger clone, differs from this DNA's translation at residue 10, likely owing to a read error; the protein displayed comes from the DNA. The same CDR3 also results from other DNA sequences found in this sample. The chain links TRDV2 to TRDJ1; 12 bases align to TRDD3. This CDR3 has 15 amino acids. After removal of 3 bases from V and 2 bases from J, the junction contained 3 bases not matched to a gene. Germline V gene data show CDR1 as GEAIGNYY and CDR2 as EKD. CDR3 sequence reads: CACDSLGDTTDKLIF. The CDR3, as DNA: TGTGCCTGTGACTCACTGGGGGATACTACCGATAAACTCATCTTT.

A few counts support this clone. With only one base between it and a far larger clone, this is likely a read error. The same CDR3 can be traced to other DNA sequences in this sample. This sequence joins TRDV2 and TRDJ1; D is ambiguous. The CDR3 is 16 residues long. Germline CDR1 and CDR2: GEAIGNYY and EKD. Trimming left V 1 base short and J 8 bases short, with 22 bases between. CDR3: CACDTVGGMYPEKLIF. The CDR3 DNA follows: TGTGCCTGTGACACGGTTGGAGGCATGTATCCTGAAAAACTCATCTTT.

This clone has only a few counts. A far larger clone differs by one base, so this is likely a read error. The chain combines TRDV2 with TRDJ1; 8 bases agree with TRDD3. Looked up from germline, CDR1 is GEAIGNYY and CDR2 is EKD. J lost 0 bases, V lost 1 base, and 12 bases had no gene match. There are 18 residues in the CDR3. The CDR3 reads CACDTAYWGSKYTDKLIF. The CDR3 DNA is TGTGCCTGTGACACTGCCTACTGGGGGTCCAAGTACACCGATAAACTCATCTTT.

The sample holds a few counts of this clone. This clone may be a read error of a much larger clone one base away. This sample includes further DNA sequences coding for the same CDR3. The J gene is TRDJ1, the V gene TRDV2; 11 bases fit TRDD3. CDR1 GEAIGNYY and CDR2 EKD come from the germline V gene. CDR3 length: 17 residues. As DNA, the CDR3 is TGTGCCTGTGACACACTCTTGGGGGATACGCGTCCCGACAAACTCATCTTT. Protein sequence: CACDTLLGDTRPDKLIF.

This clone was detected a few times. This DNA's translation and the protein TCRdb lists, from a much larger clone, do not match at residue 6, likely due to a read error; the protein shown is translated from the DNA. The CDR3 here is CACDTILGDTPKGSDKLIF. The CDR3 DNA is TGTGCCTGTGACACCATACTGGGGGATACGCCTAAAGGCTCCGATAAACTCATCTTT. The chain recombines TRDV2 with TRDJ1, with 13 positions matching TRDD3. The V gene end was trimmed by 0 bases and the J gene end by 3 bases; junction bases not matched to a gene: 12. This CDR3 contains 19 residues. CDR1 and CDR2 (germline): GEAIGNYY, EKD.

This clone was seen a few times. TCRdb records a much larger clone's protein for this DNA, with a difference at residue 11 that likely arises from a read error; the protein given is the translation of the DNA. This chain uses TRDV2 with TRDJ1, with 8 bases that match TRDD3. Germline V lookup: CDR1 GEAIGNYY, CDR2 EKD. The CDR3 runs 19 residues. Trimming at V came to 0 bases and at J to 2 bases, leaving 16 bases not matched to a gene. CDR3 protein: CACDTVATWGMPNTDKLIF. DNA for the CDR3: TGTGCCTGTGACACCGTCGCTACATGGGGGATGCCCAATACCGATAAACTCATCTTT.

On this clone itself: The TCRdb protein, from a much larger clone, departs from this DNA's translation at residue 12, likely by read error; the protein shown derives from the DNA. The J gene is TRDJ1, the V gene TRDV2; 12 positions agree with TRDD3. V was clipped by 0 bases and J by 0 bases; unmatched bases: 10. Germline CDR1 and CDR2: GEAIGNYY and EKD. The CDR3 consists of 19 residues. The CDR3 protein is CACDTLVLGDTGYTDKLIF. The CDR3 nucleotides read TGTGCCTGTGACACCTTAGTACTGGGGGATACAGGTTACACCGATAAACTCATCTTT.

This clone came up a few times. A far larger clone is one nucleotide away, so this likely arose from a read error. Other DNA variants within this sample encode the same CDR3. V gene TRDV2 combines with J gene TRDJ1; D call uncertain. Per germline, CDR1 GEAIGNYY and CDR2 EKD. This CDR3 has 16 amino acids. The DNA of the CDR3 is TGTGCCTGTGACCTCGTACCCGGCTCGAACACCGATAAGCTCATCTTT. Amino acid sequence: CACDLVPGSNTDKLIF.

This clone has just a few counts. TCRdb attributes to this sequence the protein of a much larger clone, which differs from the DNA translation at residue 6; a read error is likely, and the protein displayed is translated from the DNA. This rearrangement joins TRDV2 to TRDJ1; 11 nucleotides line up with TRDD3. The CDR3 length is 19 residues. With 0 bases clipped from V and 0 bases from J, the junction kept 11 bases outside the gene matches. Germline loops: CDR1 GEAIGNYY, CDR2 EKD. CDR3 sequence (DNA): TGTGCCTGTGACACCGAAGAGCTGGGGGATACACTGTACACCGATAAACTCATCTTT. Translated, it gives CACDTEELGDTLYTDKLIF.

This clone was seen only a few times. A far more abundant clone sits one base away, making this likely a read error. Other DNA sequences from this sample encode an identical CDR3 as well. The J gene is TRDJ1, the V gene TRDV2; 8 bases are shared with TRDD3. The CDR3 covers 19 residues. Germline loops: CDR1 GEAIGNYY, CDR2 EKD. The CDR3 DNA reads as TGTGCCTGTGACAATTTGTCCTTTGGGGATACTGCTCACACCGATAAGCTCATCTTT. Translation gives CACDNLSFGDTAHTDKLIF.

Details on this clone: This is likely an artifact of a read error, given a far larger clone one base away. Other DNA sequences of this sample code for an identical CDR3. The CDR3 DNA follows: TGTGCCTGTGACACCTTAGAGGGGAACACCGATAAGCTCATCTTT. Its translation is CACDTLEGNTDKLIF. The chain combines TRDV2 with TRDJ1; D may be TRDD3 (5 bases). The CDR3 totals 15 residues. Germline V gene data show CDR1 as GEAIGNYY and CDR2 as EKD.

Worth noting for this clone: This DNA's translation and the protein TCRdb lists, from a much larger clone, do not match at residue 7, likely due to a read error; the protein shown is translated from the DNA. This sequence joins TRDV2 and TRDJ1, with D tentatively TRDD3 (5 bases). Germline V gives CDR1 GEAIGNYY, CDR2 EKD. The CDR3 covers 16 residues. V lost 2 bases and J lost 0, with 15 bases in between. The CDR3 sequence is CACDMAEGSDTDKLIF. In nucleotides, the CDR3 is TGTGCCTGTGACATGGCTGAGGGATCCGACACCGATAAACTCATCTTT.

As regards this clone: The TCRdb protein comes from a much larger clone and disagrees with this DNA's translation at residue 4, likely due to a read error; the protein given here is derived from the DNA. The gene calls are TRDV2 and TRDJ1; the match to TRDD3 covers 7 bases. Germline-derived CDR1 and CDR2 are GEAIGNYY and EKD. The CDR3 has 20 amino acids. The CDR3 sequence is CACATLELGDTHQLTDKLIF. The CDR3 DNA reads as TGTGCCTGTGCCACCCTTGAGTTGGGGGACACACATCAACTCACCGATAAACTCATCTTT.

This clone came up a few times. It may be a read error: a sequence one base away is much more abundant. The sample contains more than one DNA sequence encoding this CDR3. V is TRDV2 and J is TRDJ1; 11 bases align to TRDD3. The CDR3 consists of 23 residues. The V gene's germline CDR1 is GEAIGNYY and CDR2 EKD. V gave up 0 bases and J gave up 3 bases; unmatched junction bases: 26. In DNA, the CDR3 is TGTGCCTGTGACACCGGGAGGCTACTGGGGGATATGGCTTCGAACCTAATCGCCGATAAACTCATCTTT. Translating it yields CACDTGRLLGDMASNLIADKLIF.

The table lists this clone with a few counts. V usage is TRDV1 and J usage is TRDJ1; 10 nucleotides agree with TRDD3. V dropped 1 base and J dropped 3; count of bases not matched to a gene: 29. Germline lookup yields CDR1 TSWWSYY and CDR2 QGS. This CDR3 contains 24 residues. The CDR3, as DNA: TGTGCTCTTGGGGAACAAGGCGATTCCTATTGGTCCCGTTACTGGGGGATCCACTCCGATAAACTCATCTTT. It codes for CALGEQGDSYWSRYWGIHSDKLIF.

A remark on this clone: TCRdb lists the protein of a much larger clone for this DNA, which differs at residue 15, so this is likely a read error; the protein given here is translated from the DNA itself. The rearrangement uses TRDV2 and TRDJ1, with 7 bases that match TRDD3. The CDR3 sequence is 17 residues long. Germline V lookup: CDR1 GEAIGNYY, CDR2 EKD. The CDR3 spells CACDTVKGYGGTDKFIF. The CDR3 DNA reads TGTGCCTGTGACACCGTTAAAGGATACGGGGGGACCGATAAATTCATCTTT.

This clone occurred a few times. Relative to the germline gene, one junction end is altered; a read error may explain this. The V call is TRDV2, the J call TRDJ1; possible D gene TRDD3, 6 bases. Germline loops: CDR1 GEAIGNYY, CDR2 EKD. The CDR3 is made up of 17 amino acids. The CDR3 coding sequence is TGTGCCTGTGACACCCTTGGGGGCCCCAGGAACACCGATAAACCCATCTTT. Encoded protein: CACDTLGGPRNTDKPIF.

This clone was found a few times. It differs at one base from a far larger clone, so likely a read error. Other DNA sequences of this sample code for an identical CDR3. The chain employs TRDV2 and TRDJ1, with a possible D match to TRDD3 (5 bases). Germline V CDR1 and CDR2: GEAIGNYY, EKD. The germline V and J ends were trimmed by 1 base and 0 bases, with 11 bases remaining between them. The CDR3 length is 15 residues. The CDR3 is CACDTVGLYTDKLIF. CDR3 coding DNA: TGTGCCTGTGACACTGTGGGATTGTACACCGATAAACTCATCTTT.

This clone was counted at least ten times. This likely reflects a read error, since a far larger clone is one base away. The chain has TRDV2 and TRDJ1; maybe TRDD3 (6 bases). With 0 bases removed from V and 0 bases from J, the gap between germline ends came to 7 bases. The CDR3 loop spans 14 amino acids. Looked up from germline, CDR1 is GEAIGNYY and CDR2 is EKD. The CDR3 protein is CACDTWGDTDKLIF. The DNA of the CDR3 is TGTGCCTGTGACACCTGGGGGGACACCGATAAACTCATCTTT.

This clone was found a few times. The chain carries TRDV2 and TRDJ1; possibly TRDD2 for D (5 bases). Trimming cost V 0 bases and J 0 bases, with 16 bases left between them. This CDR3 is 17 amino acids long. Per germline, CDR1 GEAIGNYY and CDR2 EKD. CDR3 coding DNA: TGTGCCTGTGACACCATTCCTCCTGGCTCGAACACCGATAAACTCATCTTT. As protein: CACDTIPPGSNTDKLIF.